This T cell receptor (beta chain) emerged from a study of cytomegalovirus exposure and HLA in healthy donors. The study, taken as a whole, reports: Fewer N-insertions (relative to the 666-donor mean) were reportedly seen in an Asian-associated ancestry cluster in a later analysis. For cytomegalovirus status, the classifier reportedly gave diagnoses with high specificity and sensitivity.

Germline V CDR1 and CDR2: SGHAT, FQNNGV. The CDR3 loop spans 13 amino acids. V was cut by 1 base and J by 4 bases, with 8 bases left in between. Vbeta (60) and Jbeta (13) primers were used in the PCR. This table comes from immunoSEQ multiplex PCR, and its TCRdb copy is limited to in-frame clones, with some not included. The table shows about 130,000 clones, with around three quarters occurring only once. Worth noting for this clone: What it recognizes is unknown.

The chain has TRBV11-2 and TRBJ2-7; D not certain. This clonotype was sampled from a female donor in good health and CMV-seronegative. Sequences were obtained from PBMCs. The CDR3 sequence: CASSLAGAYEQYF. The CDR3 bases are TGTGCCAGCAGCTTAGCGGGTGCGTACGAGCAGTACTTC.